This TCR beta chain was obtained from a study of shared clonotypes between healthy human individuals. Study overall: Each donor's CD4 naive and CD4 memory cells filled three plates apiece, CD8 naive two, and CD8 memory one.

In the naive CD8 group, cells lacked CD45RO and were positively selected for CCR7, so terminally differentiated effector memory CD45RA+ cells were left out. Donors included only healthy HIV-negative adults lacking recent acute infections or vaccinations. Per germline, CDR1 SGHDT and CDR2 YYEEEE. With 3 bases removed from V and 6 bases from J, the gap between germline ends came to 9 bases. This CDR3 contains 12 residues. In the case of this clone: Its antigen is not known.

Assay execution took place at the deep level. Generated by immunoSEQ multiplex PCR, the TCRdb table keeps only in-frame clones and is missing some. Here the sample spans about 2 million clones, about 95% being singletons. Study-wide results and caveats: The naive CD4 repertoires of several donors were compared, and about 5% of clonotypes were shared.

Sequencing was done on a sample of naive CD8+ T cells sorted from blood. This receptor was obtained from a young man in good health. The chain recombines TRBV5-6 with TRBJ1-2; no reliable D call. CDR3: CASSSEGNGYTF. CDR3 bases: TGTGCCAGCAGCTCGGAAGGGAATGGCTACACCTTC. The whole variable domain, filled in from reference TRBV5-6 and TRBJ1-2, reads DAGVTQSPTHLIKTRGQQVTLRCSPKSGHDTVSWYQQALGQGPQFIFQYYEEEERQRGNFPDRFSGHQFPNYSSELNVNALLLGDSALYLCASSSEGNGYTFGSGTRLTVV.